This entry features one T cell receptor (beta chain) sequence. Its antigen remains unidentified. The treatment: 15 to 20 received Ad26.COV2.S at low or high dose, single or two shots; 5 received placebo; per-sample allocation not given. Samples analyzed were those drawn on day 63 after the first vaccine or placebo injection. The sample comes from a study of Ad26.COV2.S vaccination and SARS-CoV-2 variants. Study summary: A participant enrolled in the COV1001 Ad26.COV2.S trial arm provided the sample.

Measured with immunoSEQ multiplex PCR; TCRdb has only the in-frame clones, and not every one. The sample shows about 480,000 clones, around nine tenths of them seen only once. Broader study findings: The TCR breadth and depth analyses may have understated or missed part of the total T cell responses. Substantial breadth in spike-specific CD8+ and CD4+ T cell responses was reportedly seen after vaccination. Recipients given vaccine exceeded placebo recipients in spike-specific TCR breadth.

Germline V gives CDR1 SGHNT, CDR2 YYREEE (reference sequence). The CDR3 has 15 residues. Between the trimmed V and J ends, which lost 4 bases and 1 base, there was a span of 14 bases. The chain is built from TRBV5-4 and TRBJ1-2, with D possibly matching TRBD1 (5 bases). This clonotype was obtained from a person between 18 and 59 years old who received the Ad26.COV2.S COVID-19 vaccine or a placebo. Sequencing used peripheral blood, obtained in a trial of Ad26.COV2.S vaccine versus placebo. The CDR3: CASSLLSGFNYGYTF. Written as DNA, the CDR3 is TGTGCCAGCAGCCTCCTTTCAGGGTTTAACTATGGCTACACCTTC.